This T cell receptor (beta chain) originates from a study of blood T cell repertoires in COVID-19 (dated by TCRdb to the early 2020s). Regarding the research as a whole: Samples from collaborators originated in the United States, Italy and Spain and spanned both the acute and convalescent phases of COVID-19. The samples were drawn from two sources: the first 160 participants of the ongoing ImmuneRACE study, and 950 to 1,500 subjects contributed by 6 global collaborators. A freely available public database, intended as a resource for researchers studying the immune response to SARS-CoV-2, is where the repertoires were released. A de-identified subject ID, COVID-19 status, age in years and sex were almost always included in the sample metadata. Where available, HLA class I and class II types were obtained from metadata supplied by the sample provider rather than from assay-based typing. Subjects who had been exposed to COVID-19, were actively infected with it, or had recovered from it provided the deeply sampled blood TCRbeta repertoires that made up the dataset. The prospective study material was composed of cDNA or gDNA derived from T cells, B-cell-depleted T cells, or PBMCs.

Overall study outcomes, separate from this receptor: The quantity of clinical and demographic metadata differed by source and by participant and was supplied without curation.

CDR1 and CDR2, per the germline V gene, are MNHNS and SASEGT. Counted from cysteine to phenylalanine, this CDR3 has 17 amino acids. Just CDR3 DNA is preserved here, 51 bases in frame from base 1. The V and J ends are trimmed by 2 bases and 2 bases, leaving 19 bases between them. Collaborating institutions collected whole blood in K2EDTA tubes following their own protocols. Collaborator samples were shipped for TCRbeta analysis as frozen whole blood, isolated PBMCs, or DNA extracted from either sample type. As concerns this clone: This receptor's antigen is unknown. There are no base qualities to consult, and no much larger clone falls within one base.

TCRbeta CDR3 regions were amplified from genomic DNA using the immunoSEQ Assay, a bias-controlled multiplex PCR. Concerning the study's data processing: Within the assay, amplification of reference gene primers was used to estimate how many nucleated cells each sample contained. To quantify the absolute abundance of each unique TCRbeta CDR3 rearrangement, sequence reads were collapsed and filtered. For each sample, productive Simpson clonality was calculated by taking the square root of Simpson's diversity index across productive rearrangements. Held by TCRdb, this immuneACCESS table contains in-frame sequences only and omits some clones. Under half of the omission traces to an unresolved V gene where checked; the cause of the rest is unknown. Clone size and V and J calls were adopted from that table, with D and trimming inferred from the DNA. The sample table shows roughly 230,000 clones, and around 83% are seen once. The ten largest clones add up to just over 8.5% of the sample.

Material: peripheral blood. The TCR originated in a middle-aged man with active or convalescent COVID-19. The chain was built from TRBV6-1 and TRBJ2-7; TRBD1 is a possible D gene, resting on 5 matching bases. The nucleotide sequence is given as TGTGCCAGCAGTGAAATCGTGTGGGGCAGTCCACCCTACGAGCAGTACTTC. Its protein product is CASSEIVWGSPPYEQYF.